A single sample is the source of the 6 T cell receptor beta chains below, sequenced in a study of sequential checkpoint blockade in melanoma. Using immunoSEQ multiplex PCR, the repertoire was profiled, and TCRdb retains in-frame clones only, with some absent. The data contain around 18,000 clones, under 75% of them singletons. Treatment defined: randomized to nivolumab then ipilimumab (arm A) or the reverse (arm B). Sequencing was performed on CD8+ T cells sorted from blood (inferred from file names), taken from a patient given nivolumab and ipilimumab in sequence. These receptors all stem from a human donor with melanoma.

This clone was recorded once. This CDR3 is also generated by other DNA sequences in the sample. V is TRBV5-1 and J is TRBJ2-1; 8 bases line up with TRBD2. CDR1 is SGHRS, CDR2 YFSETQ, per germline. V shed 3 bases, J shed 3 bases, and the junction held 2 bases outside the gene matches. The CDR3 runs to 14 residues. The CDR3 protein is CASSYSGGYNEQFF. In DNA form, the CDR3 reads TGCGCCAGCAGCTACAGCGGGGGCTACAATGAGCAGTTCTTC.

Concerning this clone itself: Other nucleotide sequences in the sample specify the same CDR3. V gene TRBV9 combines with J gene TRBJ2-5, with 11 bases identical to TRBD1. The CDR3 runs to 15 residues. Looked up from germline, CDR1 is SGDLS and CDR2 is YYNGEE. V was clipped by 3 bases and J by 5 bases; unmatched bases: 6. The CDR3 here is CASSGGQGAGETQYF. Here the CDR3 DNA reads TGTGCCAGCAGCGGAGGACAGGGGGCGGGGGAGACCCAGTACTTC.

This clone has just a few counts. The chain links TRBV4-2 to TRBJ2-7, with D hard to call. Germline V CDR1 and CDR2: LGHNA, YNFKEQ. CDR3 size: 13 residues. The V and J ends lost 2 bases and 5 bases respectively, with 10 bases between them. As DNA, the CDR3 is TGTGCCAGCAGCCAAAGTACTACGCACGAGCAGTACTTC. Its protein is CASSQSTTHEQYF.

The rearrangement links TRBV6-5 to TRBJ1-4, with a tentative D call TRBD1 (6 bases). Germline V lookup: CDR1 MNHEY, CDR2 SVGAGI. CDR3 size: 14 residues. With 6 bases removed from V and 5 bases from J, the gap between germline ends came to 13 bases. CDR3: CASRAGDENEKLFF. The CDR3 DNA is TGTGCCAGCAGGGCAGGGGACGAAAATGAAAAACTGTTTTTT.

V gene TRBV9 combines with J gene TRBJ2-7; TRBD1 matches at 12 bases. In germline, CDR1 is SGDLS, CDR2 YYNGEE. CDR3 length: 16 amino acids. The V and J ends lost 2 bases and 4 bases, in that order; junction bases with no gene match: 7. The CDR3 sequence is CASSVNRDRGQYEQYF. The CDR3 nucleotides are TGTGCCAGCAGCGTGAACCGGGACAGGGGGCAGTACGAGCAGTACTTC. The variable domain in full, with the rest retrieved from reference TRBV9 and TRBJ2-7, is DSGVTQTPKHLITATGQRVTLRCSPRSGDLSVYWYQQSLDQGLQFLIQYYNGEERAKGNILERFSAQQFPDLHSELNLSSLELGDSALYFCASSVNRDRGQYEQYFGPGTRLTVT.

The chain couples TRBV29-1 to TRBJ1-1; D is undetermined. Germline V CDR1 and CDR2: SQVTM, ANQGSEA. This CDR3 spans 16 amino acids. The CDR3 reads CSALGSYEDMNTEAFF. In DNA form, the CDR3 reads TGCAGTGCCCTCGGCTCCTACGAAGACATGAACACTGAAGCTTTCTTT.